This T cell receptor beta chain is drawn from a study of technical replicates of blood from several donors. Data came from immunoSEQ multiplex PCR; TCRdb stores just in-frame clones and leaves some out. The sample holds some 64,000 clones; around 88% are singletons and the top ten take around 5.5%. This CDR3 region has 15 residues. Trimming removed 2 bases at V and 5 bases at J, with 14 bases between. Looked up from germline, CDR1 is LGHNA and CDR2 is YSLEER. The chain combines TRBV4-3 with TRBJ2-3; the D is unclear. The material sequenced was PBMCs. This receptor was identified in a human donor in good health. Some clones in this sample may be carry-over from other donors' samples. The DNA for the CDR3 is TGCGCCAGCAGCCAAAACTCCGCGCCGGTAGATACGCAGTATTTT. Its protein product is CASSQNSAPVDTQYF.